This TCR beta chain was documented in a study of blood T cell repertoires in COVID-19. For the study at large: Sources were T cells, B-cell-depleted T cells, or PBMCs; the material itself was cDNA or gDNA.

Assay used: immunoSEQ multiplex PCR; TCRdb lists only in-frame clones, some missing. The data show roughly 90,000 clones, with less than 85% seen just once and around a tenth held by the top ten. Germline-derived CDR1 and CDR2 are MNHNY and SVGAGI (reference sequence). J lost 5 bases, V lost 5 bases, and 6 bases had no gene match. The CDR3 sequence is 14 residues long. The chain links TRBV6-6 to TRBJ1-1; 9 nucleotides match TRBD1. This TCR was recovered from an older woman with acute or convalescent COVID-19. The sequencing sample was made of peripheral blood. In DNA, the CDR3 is TGTGCCAGCAGTGCACAGGGGGCAAAGACTGAAGCTTTCTTT. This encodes CASSAQGAKTEAFF.